This T cell receptor beta chain was sequenced for a study of blood T cells in healthy people across ages. For the second PCR, which ran for about 7 to 11 cycles, a sample-barcoded 5' primer and a J-beta primer mix were used. Unique molecular identifiers of 12 random nucleotides labeled each cDNA. TCRdb reanalysed the 5' RACE reads using MiXCR and keeps one entry per CDR3 protein. This table holds fewer than 1.5 million distinct CDR3 sequences, about 43% found once. Isolated PBMCs totaled at least 7 million in each sample. Germline V CDR1 and CDR2: MNHEY, SMNVEV (reference sequence). The CDR3 covers 12 residues. V lost 6 bases, J lost 7 bases, and 12 bases lay in between.

What was sequenced was blood. The chain uses TRBV27 and TRBJ1-2; D is undetermined. This receptor was obtained from a young woman in good health. The CDR3 nucleotides read TGTGCCAGCAGGGAGACTTTATCTGGCTACACCTTC. Translating gives CASRETLSGYTF.